This T cell receptor (beta chain) was sequenced in a study of blood T cell repertoires in COVID-19. Study as a whole: The origin of the acute and convalescent COVID-19 samples was the United States, Italy and Spain. Nucleic acid was either cDNA or gDNA, and it came from T cells, B-cell-depleted T cells, or PBMCs.

There are a few counts of this clone. Clones were read by immunoSEQ multiplex PCR, and TCRdb kept only the in-frame ones, dropping some. The data hold some 110,000 clones, with 85% observed a single time. Sequencing was performed on peripheral blood. This TCR was recovered from a man between 50 and 59 years old with acute or convalescent COVID-19.

CDR3 region: CASSSKRDRGSNSPLHF. In DNA form, the CDR3 reads TGTGCCAGCAGCTCTAAACGGGACAGGGGATCTAATTCACCCCTCCACTTT. This sequence joins TRBV5-5 and TRBJ1-6, with 10 bases identical to TRBD1. With V trimmed by 3 bases and J by 6 bases, 9 bases remained unmatched. The CDR3 sequence is 17 residues long. From germline, CDR1 is SGHKS and CDR2 YYEKEE (reference sequence).